This TCR beta chain comes out of a study of shared clonotypes between healthy human individuals. Terminally differentiated effector memory CD45RA+ cells were excluded from the naive CD8 cells, which were CD45RO-negative and positively selected for CCR7. Study-level results: Sequencing depth was expected to influence donor clonotype sharing.

On this clone: No antigen is known for it.

Sequencing was at deep level. The assay was immunoSEQ multiplex PCR, and TCRdb's table has in-frame clones only and misses some. This sample has about 800,000 clones; roughly 96% occur once, and the top ten carry about 0.21%. CDR1 is SGDLS and CDR2 is YYNGEE in the germline V gene. This CDR3 spans 16 amino acids. Unmatched junction bases numbered 8, after V lost 1 base and J lost 3 bases. This receptor was obtained from a man younger than 45 in good health. V gene TRBV9 combines with J gene TRBJ2-3; 7 bases fit TRBD2. Sequences were obtained from naive CD8+ T cells sorted from blood. CDR3 bases: TGTGCCAGCAGCGTAAGAGGGGCGGGAGAGACAGATACGCAGTATTTT. It translates to CASSVRGAGETDTQYF.